These 17 T cell receptor beta chains came from one sample sequenced in a study of response to subunit inactivated influenza vaccine. TCRdb passed the RT-PCR reads through MiXCR, listing each CDR3 protein once. Among roughly 500,000 distinct CDR3 sequences, roughly a quarter were seen once, and the ten largest hold roughly 2.8%. This sample also appeared in a second study, on T cells expressing NK-cell markers. From that report: TCR beta cDNA was made by 5'RACE template switching with UMIs.

The material sequenced was CD4+ T cells sorted from PBMCs, taken 11 to 12 days after vaccination. These receptors were collected from a man aged 45 to 65 who received an inactivated influenza vaccine.

V gene TRBV11-2 combines with J gene TRBJ2-3, with 12 bases fitting TRBD2. CDR1 SGHAT and CDR2 FQNNGV come from the germline V gene. J gave up 4 bases and V 1 base, and 9 bases lay outside the gene matches. The CDR3 runs 18 residues. The CDR3 spells CASSLGVLAGGQSDTQYF. CDR3 sequence (DNA): TGTGCCAGCAGCTTAGGAGTACTAGCGGGAGGTCAGTCAGATACGCAGTATTTT.

V gene TRBV11-2 combines with J gene TRBJ2-2; a possible D gene is TRBD1 (6 bases). Germline V gene data show CDR1 as SGHAT and CDR2 as FQNNGV. CDR3 length: 18 residues. The V and J ends lost 5 bases and 4 bases respectively, with 23 bases between them. Here the CDR3 reads CASSASQGNLMTTGELFF. CDR3 DNA: TGTGCCAGCAGCGCCAGTCAGGGGAACCTCATGACCACCGGGGAGCTGTTTTTT.

This chain connects TRBV10-3 to TRBJ2-7; 7 bases align to TRBD1. The CDR3 consists of 14 residues. V gave up 2 bases and J gave up 2 bases; unmatched junction bases: 3. Germline values: CDR1 ENHRY, CDR2 SYGVKD. The CDR3 region has the DNA TGTGCCATCAGTGAGAGACAGGGCGCCTACGAGCAGTACTTC. Translated, it gives CAISERQGAYEQYF.

The chain employs TRBV20-1 and TRBJ2-3; D unresolved. V was pared by 0 bases and J by 0 bases, with 16 bases between. Germline CDR1 and CDR2: DFQATT and SNEGSKA (reference sequence). CDR3 length: 17 amino acids. CDR3 sequence reads: CSARDIREFSSTDTQYF. The CDR3 DNA follows: TGCAGTGCTAGAGATATTCGCGAATTTAGCAGCACAGATACGCAGTATTTT.

The V call is TRBV5-6, the J call TRBJ2-5, with 14 bases identical to TRBD2. Trimming took 3 bases from V and 3 from J; bases not matched to a gene: 4. This CDR3 contains 16 residues. CDR1 and CDR2 from the germline V gene are SGHDT and YYEEEE. DNA of the CDR3: TGTGCCAGCAGCTCGCCGGGACTAGCGGGAGAAGAGACCCAGTACTTC. Translating gives CASSSPGLAGEETQYF.

This clonotype was picked up a small number of times. This chain connects TRBV29-1 to TRBJ2-7, with 7 bases aligning to TRBD1. J was trimmed by 1 base and V by 7 bases; bases with no gene match: 7. The CDR3 sequence is 13 residues long. Germline values: CDR1 SQVTM, CDR2 ANQGSEA. The CDR3 DNA reads TGCAGCGGGAACAGGGGACATTCCTACGAGCAGTACTTC. Translated, it gives CSGNRGHSYEQYF.

This clonotype came up a few times. This CDR3 reads CASSQDWASPYGYTF. For the CDR3, the DNA is TGCGCCAGCAGCCAAGATTGGGCCAGCCCCTATGGCTACACCTTC. This chain links TRBV4-3 with TRBJ1-2; D remains unclear. The CDR3 covers 15 residues. Germline values: CDR1 LGHNA, CDR2 YSLEER. The ends were cut back, 0 bases at V and 4 bases at J, with 12 bases in the middle.

This chain connects TRBV11-2 to TRBJ1-6; tentative D call: TRBD1 (6 bases). The germline V gene encodes CDR1 SGHAT and CDR2 FQNNGV. Deletions cut 4 bases from V and 5 bases from J, with 12 bases between. The CDR3 totals 15 residues. CDR3 amino acids: CASSYAGQNNSPLHF. CDR3 in DNA: TGTGCCAGCAGCTATGCTGGACAGAATAATTCACCCCTCCACTTT.

Written as DNA, the CDR3 is TGTGCCAGCAGCAAACGACAACGCGAGCAGTACTTC. The encoded protein is CASSKRQREQYF. The V gene is TRBV21-1, the J gene TRBJ2-7. TRBV21-1 is flagged as a pseudogene. CDR3 size: 12 residues.

This clonotype has a handful of counts. The V gene is TRBV29-1, the J gene TRBJ2-7; the D is unclear. Trimming shortened V by 7 bases and J by 5 bases, and 18 bases separated the two germline ends. The length of the CDR3 is 13 residues. The germline CDR1 and CDR2 sequences are SQVTM and ANQGSEA. This CDR3 reads CSARRGGRDEQYF. The CDR3 DNA is TGCAGCGCCCGGAGAGGTGGTCGGGACGAGCAGTACTTC.

This clonotype was seen more than once but under ten times. V and J are TRBV7-2 and TRBJ2-7; 8 bases match TRBD1. CDR1 and CDR2 from the germline V gene are SGHTA and FQGNSA. The CDR3 contains 13 residues. Germline trimming cut 4 bases from V and 6 bases from J; bases unmatched to any gene: 5. DNA for the CDR3: TGTGCCAGCAGCTCGCAACAGGGGGTCGAGCAGTACTTC. This gives the protein CASSSQQGVEQYF. Using reference TRBV7-2 and TRBJ2-7 for the parts outside the CDR3, the full variable domain is GAGVSQSPSNKVTEKGKDVELRCDPISGHTALYWYRQSLGQGLEFLIYFQGNSAPDKSGLPSDRFSAERTGGSVSTLTIQRTQQEDSAVYLCASSSQQGVEQYFGPGTRLTVT.

The chain has TRBV10-3 and TRBJ2-7; TRBD2 matches at 8 bases. Germline loops: CDR1 ENHRY, CDR2 SYGVKD. V lost 6 bases to trimming and J lost 6 bases; unmatched junction nucleotides: 10. The CDR3 has 14 amino acids. CDR3: CAIRAGTSRSEQYF. The CDR3 DNA is TGTGCCATCAGAGCCGGGACTAGTCGATCCGAGCAGTACTTC.

This clonotype is categorized as medium-sized (0.01 to 0.1%). This sequence joins TRBV12-3 or TRBV12-4 and TRBJ2-3; weak D call: TRBD2 (5 bases). This CDR3 contains 14 residues. Between the trimmed V and J ends, which lost 7 bases and 8 bases, there was a span of 19 bases. In nucleotides, the CDR3 is TGTGCCAGCACCCCGGGATCGCGGACGGGTACGCAGTATTTT. Translating it yields CASTPGSRTGTQYF.

This clonotype occurred a few times. This rearrangement joins TRBV20-1 to TRBJ2-4, with 9 bases matching TRBD2. This CDR3 is 14 amino acids long. Germline V gene lookup returns CDR1 DFQATT and CDR2 SNEGSKA (reference sequence). V dropped 3 bases and J dropped 6; count of bases not matched to a gene: 6. The CDR3 protein is CSARASGTINIQYF. The CDR3 DNA reads as TGCAGTGCTAGGGCTAGCGGGACTATAAACATTCAGTACTTC.

The gene calls are TRBV29-1 and TRBJ1-1; D gene ambiguous. V was shortened by 3 bases and J by 5 bases, with 10 bases between the two germline ends. Germline assignment: CDR1 SQVTM and CDR2 ANQGSEA. The CDR3 has 12 residues. The CDR3 nucleotides read TGCAGCGTTGACGTCGGGAGGACTGAAGCTTTCTTT. Its protein is CSVDVGRTEAFF.

This clonotype was counted only a few times. The chain links TRBV20-1 to TRBJ2-5; 7 nucleotides agree with TRBD1. Germline V CDR1 and CDR2: DFQATT, SNEGSKA (reference sequence). The CDR3 is made up of 17 amino acids. V trimming: 3 bases; J trimming: 1 base; junction bases outside the gene matches: 14. CDR3 residues: CSASIVTGPWSQETQYF. Written as DNA, the CDR3 is TGCAGTGCTAGTATTGTGACAGGGCCTTGGTCCCAAGAGACCCAGTACTTC.

This sequence joins TRBV3-1 and TRBJ2-7; D unclear. CDR1 LGHDT and CDR2 YNNKEL come from the germline V gene (reference sequence). With 1 base removed from V and 5 bases from J, the gap between germline ends came to 15 bases. The CDR3 is 15 residues long. The CDR3 coding sequence is TGTGCCAGCAGCCAAGCGGGTTCGGGTATCGACGAGCAGTACTTC. Translating gives CASSQAGSGIDEQYF.